This T cell receptor beta chain was sequenced in a study of T-cell memory formation after mild COVID-19. The V and J ends lost 5 bases and 2 bases respectively, with 13 bases between them. Germline V gene sequence: CDR1 LNHDA, CDR2 SQIVND (reference sequence). CDR3 length: 14 residues. Concerning this clonotype: Its cognate antigen is unknown.

5'RACE with constant-segment primers yielded barcoded, UMI-tagged TCR alpha and TCR beta cDNA libraries. TCRdb recomputed calls from the 5' RACE reads with MiXCR, one row per CDR3 protein. The sample carries 350,000 to 500,000 distinct CDR3 sequences, roughly 20% recorded once. Study conclusions and caveats: For contracting clones, CD4+ ones sat mainly in CM and EM, CD8+ in EMRA. Balance between CD4 and CD8 was seen in clones contracting day 15 to 85, and a CD4+ lean was seen in later expanders. The authors left the SARS-CoV-2 specificity of second-wave clones peaking on day 37 unconfirmed.

This clonotype was sampled from an adult woman who had mild COVID-19 (a few samples of this study predate the infection). Cell type and time point are not known. Sequencing was carried out using PBMCs or a T cell subset sorted from them (not recorded which). V usage is TRBV19 and J usage is TRBJ2-7, with D perhaps TRBD1 (5 bases). Written as DNA, the CDR3 is TGTGCCAGTAGTCAGGGAAGCGTTCCCTACGAGCAGTACTTC. Translated: CASSQGSVPYEQYF.